Listed below are T cell receptor beta chains from one sample, sequenced in a study of radiotherapy plus CTLA-4 blockade in lung cancer. Using immunoSEQ multiplex PCR, the repertoire was profiled, and TCRdb retains in-frame clones only, with some absent. The sample contains about 45,000 clones, around 72% of which appear only once. This material consisted of peripheral blood, taken from a patient treated with radiotherapy plus ipilimumab. These receptors all stem from a human donor with non-small cell lung cancer who had a complete response to radiotherapy plus ipilimumab. CDR3s leave out the opening cysteine and the closing phenylalanine or tryptophan.

TRBV15,TRBJ2-2,ATSIAPNTGELF
TRBV5-1,TRBJ2-4,ASSLGITSGSVNIQY
TRBV29-1,TRBJ1-5,SVGDGNQPQH
TRBV9,TRBJ2-7,ASSVRSGTYEQY
TRBV12-5,TRBJ1-4,ASGLGQGATNEKLF
TRBV7-2,TRBJ1-6,ASSLGQTYNSPLH
TRBV28,TRBJ2-5,ASSHPTERRLGTQY
TRBV30,TRBJ2-7,AWSRDIYEQY
TRBV7-8,TRBJ2-2,ASSPLAGGNTGELF
TRBV6-5,TRBJ2-5,ASSFTVGTQETQY
TRBV7-8,TRBJ1-6,ASSLTDRETPLH